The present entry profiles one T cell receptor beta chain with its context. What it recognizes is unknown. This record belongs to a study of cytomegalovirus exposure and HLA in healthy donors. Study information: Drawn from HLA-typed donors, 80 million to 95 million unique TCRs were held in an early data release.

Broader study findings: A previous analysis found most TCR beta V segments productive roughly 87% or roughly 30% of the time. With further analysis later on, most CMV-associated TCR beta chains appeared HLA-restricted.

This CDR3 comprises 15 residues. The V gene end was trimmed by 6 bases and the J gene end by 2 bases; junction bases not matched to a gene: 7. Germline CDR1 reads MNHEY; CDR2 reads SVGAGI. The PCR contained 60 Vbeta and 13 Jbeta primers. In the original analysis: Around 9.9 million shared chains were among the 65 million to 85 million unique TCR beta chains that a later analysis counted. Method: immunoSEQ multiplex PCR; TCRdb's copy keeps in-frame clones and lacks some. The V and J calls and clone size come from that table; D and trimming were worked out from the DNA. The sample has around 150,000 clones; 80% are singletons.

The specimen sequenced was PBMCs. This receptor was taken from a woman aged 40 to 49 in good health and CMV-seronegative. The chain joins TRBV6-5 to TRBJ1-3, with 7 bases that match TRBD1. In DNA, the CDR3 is TGTGCCAGCAGCTCCCCCCAGGGGGCTGGAAACACCATATATTTT. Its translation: CASSSPQGAGNTIYF.